This TCR beta chain was identified during a study of blood T cell repertoires in COVID-19. The wider study: Collection of acute and convalescent COVID-19 samples took place in the United States, Italy and Spain. The analysed material was cDNA or gDNA that came from T cells, B-cell-depleted T cells, or PBMCs.

V was trimmed by 5 bases and J by 5 bases, leaving 6 bases between them. This CDR3 has 12 amino acids. Authors' data handling: It was from reference gene primer amplification that nucleated cell counts were estimated. Sequenced by immunoSEQ multiplex PCR; TCRdb stores in-frame clones only, minus some. D and trimming were read from the DNA, whereas the V and J calls and clone size are those reported in that table. The sample includes about 18,000 clones, 75% to 90% of them seen just once. Sequenced: peripheral blood. This clonotype was sampled from a man aged 55 to 70 with active COVID-19. The chain couples TRBV12-3 or TRBV12-4 to TRBJ2-2; D gene ambiguous. The CDR3 nucleotides are TGTGCCAGCAGTCTGAGGACCGGGGAGCTGTTTTTT. This sequence encodes CASSLRTGELFF.